The T cell receptor beta chain described here comes from a study of cytomegalovirus exposure and HLA in healthy donors. This clone was counted a few times. V lost 5 bases and J 0 bases, leaving 12 bases between the germline ends. CDR3 length: 15 amino acids. From germline, CDR1 is SGHTA and CDR2 FQGTGA. 60 Vbeta and 13 Jbeta primers were used in PCR. Profiled with immunoSEQ multiplex PCR; TCRdb holds only in-frame clones, not every one. The sample gives about 130,000 clones, about 10% of which show up once; roughly 4.6% is in the top ten. The sequence derives from a young woman in good health and CMV-seropositive. This rearrangement joins TRBV7-3 to TRBJ2-3; perhaps TRBD2 as D (6 bases). The sample taken for sequencing was PBMCs. The CDR3 DNA follows: TGTGCCAGCAGCCCTGGGACTTATAGCACAGATACGCAGTATTTT. Its translation is CASSPGTYSTDTQYF.